Sequencing of this TCR beta chain was carried out in a study of T cell responses to AZD1222 COVID-19 vaccine. Study-level points and caveats: Spike was spanned by vaccine-associated CD4 TCRs, which were dominant at 160-218 and 743-854.

Method: immunoSEQ multiplex PCR; TCRdb's copy keeps in-frame clones and lacks some. The table lists approximately 150,000 clones, 80% to 95% of them singletons. Germline V gives CDR1 SGHRS, CDR2 YFSETQ. There are 14 residues in the CDR3. Trimming took 6 bases from V and 5 from J; bases not matched to a gene: 8. A word on this clone: The antigen is undetermined.

This TCR derives from an adult who received the AZD1222 COVID-19 vaccine. The material was peripheral blood, obtained 28 days after the second AZD1222 dose. The chain couples TRBV5-1 to TRBJ1-1; 9 positions match TRBD1. In nucleotides, the CDR3 is TGCGCCAGCAAACCGGGGACAGGGATAACTGAAGCTTTCTTT. Amino acids: CASKPGTGITEAFF.